The source of this T cell receptor beta chain is a study of blood T cell repertoires in COVID-19. Study information: Researchers got acute and convalescent COVID-19 samples from the United States, Italy and Spain. In each case, the material was cDNA or gDNA derived from T cells, B-cell-depleted T cells, or PBMCs.

CDR1 is KGHSH, CDR2 LQKENI, per germline. CDR3 length: 12 residues. V lost 6 bases to trimming and J lost 3 bases, with 9 bases between them. In the original processing: By means of reference gene primer amplification, nucleated cell counts were estimated. This table comes from immunoSEQ multiplex PCR, and its TCRdb copy is limited to in-frame clones, with some not included. V, J and clone size derive from that table, while D and trimming were established from the DNA sequence. This repertoire shows 180,000 or so clones, roughly four fifths found once; its top ten account for approximately 12%. The sequence was collected from a man over 45 who had recovered from COVID-19. The V and J genes are TRBV18 and TRBJ2-7, with a possible D match to TRBD1 (6 bases). Material for sequencing was peripheral blood. CDR3 loop: CASSLDSYEQYF. In DNA form, the CDR3 reads TGTGCCAGCTCCCTGGACAGCTACGAGCAGTACTTC.